Sequencing of this T cell receptor (beta chain) was carried out in a study of cytomegalovirus exposure and HLA in healthy donors. Deletions cut 0 bases from V and 1 base from J, with 5 bases between. Germline loops: CDR1 SGDLS, CDR2 YYNGEE. CDR3 length equals 13 residues. The PCR had 60 Vbeta and 13 Jbeta primers. Clones were sequenced by immunoSEQ multiplex PCR, and TCRdb holds only the in-frame ones, with some missing. The sample includes under 200,000 clones, about three quarters of them seen just once. The receptor was isolated from a woman between 40 and 55 years old in good health and CMV-seronegative. This rearrangement joins TRBV9 to TRBJ2-7; no reliable D call. The specimen was PBMCs. The CDR3 DNA reads TGTGCCAGCAGCGTAGCTCCGTCCTACGAGCAGTACTTC. Residues: CASSVAPSYEQYF.